These T cell receptor beta chains were read from a single sample in a study of shared clonotypes between healthy human individuals. TCRdb's copy holds only in-frame clones and misses some; the assay was immunoSEQ multiplex PCR. Of about 680,000 clones listed, about 91% were seen once; the top ten hold approximately 24%. The specimen was naive CD8+ T cells sorted from blood. The origin of the receptors is a man under 40 in good health. The CDR3 runs from the conserved cysteine through the conserved F or W. D genes are given only for firm matches. For some rows the clone size is stated as once, few or many, or as a class when expanded; others skip it.

TRBD1 | TRBJ2-6 | TRBV5-1 | . | TGCGCCAGCAGCATCCACCAAGGGGACAGCTCTGGGGCCAACGTCCTGACTTTC | CASSIHQGDSSGANVLTF
. | TRBJ1-5 | TRBV7-6 | . | TGTGCCAGCAGCTTAAGGCCAACAGGGAGAGGGTCCGATCAGCCCCAGCATTTT | CASSLRPTGRGSDQPQHF
TRBD1 | TRBJ2-7 | TRBV28 | . | TGTGCCAGCAGTTTACCACCGGGACAGGGAATGTACGAGCAGTACTTC | CASSLPPGQGMYEQYF
TRBD1 | TRBJ1-2 | TRBV30 | . | TGTGCCTGGATCGGGGACAGGAACTATGGCTACACCTTC | CAWIGDRNYGYTF
. | TRBJ2-5 | TRBV10-2 | . | TGCGCCAGCAGTGAGGTCAGCGCCACTTACCAAGAGACCCAGTACTTC | CASSEVSATYQETQYF
. | TRBJ2-1 | TRBV5-4 | . | TGTGCCAGCAGCAGTCCCTCTAGTGGGTCCTACAATGAGCAGTTCTTC | CASSSPSSGSYNEQFF
TRBD1 | TRBJ2-7 | TRBV5-1 | . | TGCGCCAGCAGCTTGGCCGCCGGGACAGGCTACGAGCAGTACTTC | CASSLAAGTGYEQYF
. | TRBJ2-7 | TRBV28 | few | TGTGCCAGCAGCAGGACTACCTACGAGCAGTACTTC | CASSRTTYEQYF
. | TRBJ2-3 | TRBV29-1 | . | TGCAGCGTCCTACTAGAAACTACTAGCACAGATACGCAGTATTTT | CSVLLETTSTDTQYF
. | TRBJ2-1 | TRBV4-1 | . | TGCGCCAGCAGCCAGGGGGTGGAGGTCTCCTACAATGAGCAGTTCTTC | CASSQGVEVSYNEQFF
TRBD1 | TRBJ2-5 | TRBV7-9 | . | TGTGCCAGCAAGAAGGGACAGGGGGAGGTGGAGACCCAGTACTTC | CASKKGQGEVETQYF
TRBD1 | TRBJ2-5 | TRBV9 | . | TGTGCCAGCAGCGTCGCCGGACAGGGGAGTTTTGCGGAGACCCAGTACTTC | CASSVAGQGSFAETQYF
. | TRBJ1-1 | TRBV13 | . | TGTGCCAGCAGCGAACTACGGAGGGGGACTGAAGCTTTCTTT | CASSELRRGTEAFF
TRBD2 | TRBJ2-1 | TRBV29-1 | once | TGCAGCGTTCTCGGGACTAGCGACTCCCACTCCTACAATGAGCAGTTCTTC | CSVLGTSDSHSYNEQFF
. | TRBJ1-3 | TRBV5-6 | . | TGTGCCTCCGCGGGCACACGAACTGGAAACACCATATATTTT | CASAGTRTGNTIYF
. | TRBJ2-4 | TRBV25-1 | . | TGTGCCAGCAGTGAAGCCAGCTTGGCCAACATTCAGTACTTC | CASSEASLANIQYF
. | TRBJ1-2 | TRBV11-2 | few | TGTGCCAGCACAGAGATGAACTATGGCTACACCTTC | CASTEMNYGYTF
. | TRBJ2-3 | TRBV15 | once | TGTGCCACCAGCACTGAAAATGCAGATACGCAGTATTTT | CATSTENADTQYF
. | TRBJ2-7 | TRBV7-2 | . | TGTGCCAGCAGACCACCGGGACTGGGATCGAGGGTCGAGCAGTACTTC | CASRPPGLGSRVEQYF
TRBD1 | TRBJ2-7 | TRBV5-1 | . | TGCGCCAGCAGCTTGGCACCGGGACAGGGGTTCTACGAGCAGTACTTC | CASSLAPGQGFYEQYF
. | TRBJ2-1 | TRBV5-1 | . | TGCGCCAGCACAATCGACCTTACCAATGAGCAGTTCTTC | CASTIDLTNEQFF
TRBD1 | TRBJ1-3 | TRBV28 | . | TGTGCCAGCAGTTTCGGGACAGGTGGATACACCATATATTTT | CASSFGTGGYTIYF
. | TRBJ2-5 | TRBV5-4 | . | TGTGCCAGCAGCTTTTCAGAGACCCAGTACTTC | CASSFSETQYF
TRBD1 | TRBJ2-2 | TRBV27 | . | TGTGCCAGCAGTAATATTGGGACAGGGGGTCCCGGGGAGCTGTTTTTT | CASSNIGTGGPGELFF
. | TRBJ2-7 | TRBV25-1 | . | TGTGCCAGCAGTGTAGGGCAGATGGAGCAGTACTTC | CASSVGQMEQYF
TRBD1 | TRBJ2-7 | TRBV4-1 | . | TGCGCCAGCAGCCAGGGGACAGGGGGCAGTCACTACGAGCAGTACTTC | CASSQGTGGSHYEQYF
TRBD2 | TRBJ2-7 | TRBV5-1 | . | TGCGCCAGCAGCTTGGTAGCGGGAGGGCTGGACGAGCAGTACTTC | CASSLVAGGLDEQYF
. | TRBJ2-7 | TRBV6-5 | . | TGTGCCAGCAGTCATCGGGACTACGAGCAGTACTTC | CASSHRDYEQYF
. | TRBJ1-4 | TRBV7-9 | . | TGTGCCAGCAGCTTAGGCAGTGAAAAACTGTTTTTT | CASSLGSEKLFF